Presented here are 17 T cell receptor beta chains from one specimen sequenced in a study of long-term antiretroviral therapy in people with HIV. The libraries were made with immunoSEQ v3.0 at survey level. Profiled with immunoSEQ multiplex PCR; TCRdb holds only in-frame clones, not every one. The table includes roughly 28,000 clones, about nine tenths detected once. Sequencing was performed on unsorted PBMCs, taken 3.1 years after starting antiretroviral therapy. These receptors all stem from a man between 18 and 35 years old with HIV.

The chain is built from TRBV6-5 and TRBJ1-1, with a tentative D call TRBD1 (6 bases). CDR3 length: 15 amino acids. Germline-derived CDR1 and CDR2 are MNHEY and SVGAGI. Trimming shortened V by 4 bases and J by 5 bases, and 17 bases separated the two germline ends. The CDR3 here is CASSSQTTGLTEAFF. The CDR3 region has the DNA TGTGCCAGCAGTTCCCAGACTACAGGGTTGACTGAAGCTTTCTTT.

The gene calls are TRBV4-1 and TRBJ2-3; 8 nucleotides match TRBD2. This CDR3 comprises 13 residues. After removal of 5 bases from V and 6 bases from J, the junction contained 4 bases not matched to a gene. Germline CDR1 reads MGHRA; CDR2 reads YSYEKL. The CDR3 spells CASSLGLADTQYF. The CDR3 nucleotides are TGCGCCAGCAGCTTAGGACTAGCCGATACGCAGTATTTT.

This sequence joins TRBV13 and TRBJ1-1; tentatively, D is TRBD1 (6 bases). This CDR3 region has 14 residues. The germline V gene encodes CDR1 PRHDT and CDR2 FYEKMQ (reference sequence). The V gene lost 1 base and the J gene lost 11 bases, with 17 bases spanning the gap. CDR3 loop: CASSLEGDPVSAFF. CDR3 in DNA: TGTGCCAGCAGCTTAGAGGGGGACCCGGTATCGGCTTTCTTT.

The chain couples TRBV11-2 to TRBJ2-7; D is perhaps TRBD2 (5 bases). The length of the CDR3 is 12 residues. CDR1 is SGHAT, CDR2 FQNNGV, per germline. V gave up 4 bases and J gave up 6 bases, with 10 bases separating them. The CDR3 loop reads CASSSGKGEQYF. The CDR3 coding sequence is TGTGCCAGCAGCTCGGGGAAGGGCGAGCAGTACTTC.

The chain uses TRBV7-2 and TRBJ2-7; TRBD2 might be the D (6 bases). The germline V and J ends were trimmed by 4 bases and 2 bases, with 12 bases remaining between them. The CDR3 covers 14 residues. CDR1 and CDR2 from the germline V gene are SGHTA and FQGNSA. The CDR3 loop reads CASSWGGTTYEQYF. The CDR3 DNA sequence: TGTGCCAGCAGCTGGGGCGGGACGACCTACGAGCAGTACTTC.

The chain uses TRBV5-6 and TRBJ1-1; TRBD1 might be the D (6 bases). The V end was cut by 4 bases, the J end by 2 bases, with 12 bases between. Germline values: CDR1 SGHDT, CDR2 YYEEEE. This CDR3 is built from 14 residues. CDR3 DNA sequence: TGTGCCAGCAGCAATACCGGGACAAACACTGAAGCTTTCTTT. Translation gives CASSNTGTNTEAFF.

The chain carries TRBV2 and TRBJ1-2; D gene unclear. V was pared by 2 bases and J by 8 bases, with 18 bases between. Looked up from germline, CDR1 is SNHLY and CDR2 is FYNNEI. CDR3 size: 15 residues. The CDR3 loop reads CASSERKEEVWGYTF. CDR3 sequence (DNA): TGTGCCAGCAGTGAACGGAAGGAGGAGGTTTGGGGCTACACCTTC.

The V gene is TRBV7-6, the J gene TRBJ2-7; D ambiguous. CDR1 SGHVS and CDR2 FNYEAQ come from the germline V gene. V was shortened by 0 bases and J by 0 bases, with 9 bases between the two germline ends. The CDR3 spans 15 residues. The CDR3 sequence is CASSLALSSSYEQYF. CDR3 DNA: TGTGCCAGCAGCTTAGCGCTATCGAGCTCCTACGAGCAGTACTTC.

V and J are TRBV5-1 and TRBJ2-1; a possible D gene is TRBD2 (6 bases). CDR1 and CDR2 (germline): SGHRS, YFSETQ. Trimming left V 4 bases short and J 8 bases short, with 13 bases between. The CDR3 contains 13 residues. Here the CDR3 reads CASSLDSGDEQFF. CDR3 DNA: TGCGCCAGCAGCCTGGATAGCGGAGATGAGCAGTTCTTC.

The V call is TRBV6-1, the J call TRBJ2-7; no reliable D call. This CDR3 is built from 13 residues. Germline V gene lookup returns CDR1 MNHNS and CDR2 SASEGT. V was clipped by 6 bases and J by 3 bases, with 12 bases between them. CDR3 coding DNA: TGTGCCAGCAGCAAAGACACACACTACGAGCAGTACTTC. Encoded protein: CASSKDTHYEQYF.

This clone has a handful of counts. The gene calls are TRBV6-5 and TRBJ2-7; weak D call: TRBD1 (6 bases). The germline V gene has CDR1 MNHEY and CDR2 SVGAGI. V was shortened by 6 bases and J by 2 bases, with 14 bases between the two germline ends. The CDR3 consists of 14 residues. Here the CDR3 DNA reads TGTGCCAGCAGGCCCACAGGGTCGACCTACGAGCAGTACTTC. It encodes CASRPTGSTYEQYF.

The V and J genes are TRBV5-1 and TRBJ1-3; TRBD1 agrees at 8 bases. There are 15 residues in the CDR3. The V gene's germline CDR1 is SGHRS and CDR2 YFSETQ. Trimming at V came to 3 bases and at J to 4 bases, leaving 6 bases not matched to a gene. DNA for the CDR3: TGCGCCAGCAGCTCAGGGACAGGCTCCGGAAACACCATATATTTT. This sequence encodes CASSSGTGSGNTIYF.

The chain couples TRBV9 to TRBJ2-5; the match to TRBD1 covers 7 bases. After removal of 3 bases from V and 4 bases from J, the junction contained 15 bases not matched to a gene. Germline V lookup: CDR1 SGDLS, CDR2 YYNGEE. CDR3 length: 17 amino acids. The CDR3 here is CASSAYSKGGAGETQYF. In DNA form, the CDR3 reads TGTGCCAGCAGCGCTTATTCTAAAGGGGGCGCAGGAGAGACCCAGTACTTC.

The V call is TRBV5-5, the J call TRBJ2-2; D is perhaps TRBD1 or TRBD2 (5 bases each). The CDR3 is 15 amino acids. The V gene lost 7 bases and the J gene lost 0 bases, with 13 bases spanning the gap. Germline V gives CDR1 SGHKS, CDR2 YYEKEE (reference sequence). CDR3 sequence (DNA): TGTGCCAGCGCACTGGGACGCTCGAACACCGGGGAGCTGTTTTTT. Translating it yields CASALGRSNTGELFF.

V is TRBV4-3 and J is TRBJ1-2; D gene unclear. Trimming cost V 1 base and J 2 bases, with 8 bases left between them. The CDR3 loop spans 14 amino acids. Germline CDR1 reads LGHNA; CDR2 reads YSLEER. The CDR3 here is CASSQAIRNYGYTF. The CDR3 nucleotides are TGCGCCAGCAGCCAAGCAATCAGGAACTATGGCTACACCTTC.

The genes are TRBV7-9 and TRBJ2-1; D call uncertain. Trimming removed 5 bases at V and 6 bases at J, with 5 bases between. This CDR3 contains 11 residues. Germline-derived CDR1 and CDR2 are SEHNR and FQNEAQ (reference sequence). CDR3 DNA sequence: TGTGCCAGCAGCAAAGCCAATGAGCAGTTCTTC. It encodes CASSKANEQFF.

The chain carries TRBV15 and TRBJ2-7, with 10 bases matching TRBD1. The ends lost 1 base at V and 3 bases at J; junction bases unmatched: 3. CDR3 size: 15 residues. Per germline, CDR1 LNHNV and CDR2 YYDKDF (reference sequence). CDR3 in DNA: TGTGCCACCAGCAGAGGGGGGACAGGGGTCTACGAGCAGTACTTC. It encodes CATSRGGTGVYEQYF. The whole variable domain, filled in from reference TRBV15 and TRBJ2-7, reads DAMVIQNPRYQVTQFGKPVTLSCSQTLNHNVMYWYQQKSSQAPKLLFHYYDKDFNNEADTPDNFQSRRPNTSFCFLDIRSPGLGDTAMYLCATSRGGTGVYEQYFGPGTRLTVT.